These 32 T cell receptor beta chains were sequenced from one sample in a study of T cell changes during pregnancy in multiple sclerosis. The assay was immunoSEQ multiplex PCR, and TCRdb's table has in-frame clones only and misses some. The table includes some 80,000 clones, roughly 90% detected once. This specimen was peripheral blood, taken in the first trimester of pregnancy. These receptors all stem from a female donor in good health, enrolled as a control in a pregnancy study.

The count of this clone is one. This chain uses TRBV14 with TRBJ2-7; D unresolved. Germline lookup yields CDR1 SGHDN and CDR2 FVKESK. The ends were cut back, 0 bases at V and 2 bases at J, with 5 bases in the middle. This CDR3 comprises 13 residues. This chain's CDR3 is CASSQDSPYEQYF. CDR3 nucleotide sequence: TGTGCCAGCAGCCAAGACAGTCCCTACGAGCAGTACTTC.

The rearrangement links TRBV2 to TRBJ1-2; no clear D gene. V was pared by 4 bases and J by 6 bases, with 15 bases between. The CDR3 spans 14 residues. Germline values: CDR1 SNHLY, CDR2 FYNNEI. The CDR3 bases are TGTGCCAGCAGTGTGTTGGTGGAGGGAAATGGCTACACCTTC. It specifies CASSVLVEGNGYTF. Combining the CDR3 with reference TRBV2 and TRBJ1-2 gives the whole variable domain EPEVTQTPSHQVTQMGQEVILRCVPISNHLYFYWYRQILGQKVEFLVSFYNNEISEKSEIFDDQFSVERPDGSNFTLKIRSTKLEDSAMYFCASSVLVEGNGYTFGSGTRLTVV.

This clone occurred once. This chain links TRBV19 with TRBJ2-2; 8 bases agree with TRBD2. The CDR3 consists of 16 residues. V lost 4 bases to trimming and J lost 1 base; unmatched junction nucleotides: 5. Per germline, CDR1 LNHDA and CDR2 SQIVND (reference sequence). CDR3 nucleotide sequence: TGTGCCAGTAGTACGTCAGCGGGAGTGAACACCGGGGAGCTGTTTTTT. Amino acids: CASSTSAGVNTGELFF.

This chain uses TRBV7-9 with TRBJ1-3; 7 positions match TRBD1. This CDR3 contains 16 residues. Trimming took 4 bases from V and 0 from J; bases not matched to a gene: 6. In germline, CDR1 is SEHNR, CDR2 FQNEAQ (reference sequence). CDR3 residues: CASSWTGTASGNTIYF. As DNA, the CDR3 is TGTGCCAGCAGCTGGACCGGGACAGCCTCTGGAAACACCATATATTTT.

V is TRBV9 and J is TRBJ1-3, with TRBD1 matching 11 bases. Germline trimming cut 3 bases from V and 3 bases from J; bases unmatched to any gene: 2. The CDR3 has 15 amino acids. Germline CDR1 is SGDLS and CDR2 is YYNGEE. The CDR3 loop reads CASSEGTGGGNTIYF. The CDR3 DNA sequence: TGTGCCAGCAGCGAGGGGACAGGGGGTGGAAACACCATATATTTT.

V usage is TRBV5-1 and J usage is TRBJ2-5; the D is unclear. The CDR3 covers 14 residues. Per germline, CDR1 SGHRS and CDR2 YFSETQ. V lost 1 base, J lost 2 bases, and 9 bases lay in between. CDR3 loop: CASSLPGGQETQYF. The CDR3 region has the DNA TGCGCCAGCAGCTTGCCCGGCGGACAAGAGACCCAGTACTTC.

The chain has TRBV19 and TRBJ2-3; D remains unclear. V was clipped by 1 base and J by 5 bases, with 10 bases between them. The V gene's germline CDR1 is LNHDA and CDR2 SQIVND (reference sequence). The CDR3 is made up of 14 amino acids. CDR3: CASSIGQAGDTQYF. The CDR3 DNA sequence: TGTGCCAGTAGTATAGGTCAGGCAGGAGATACGCAGTATTTT.

This clone appeared once. The genes are TRBV5-4 and TRBJ2-5, with a tentative D call TRBD1 (5 bases). The ends were cut back, 0 bases at V and 2 bases at J, with 8 bases in the middle. Per the germline V gene, CDR1 is SGHNT and CDR2 is YYREEE (reference sequence). The CDR3 extends over 14 amino acids. This CDR3 is CASSLDQGQETQYF. The CDR3 DNA sequence: TGTGCCAGCAGCTTGGACCAGGGACAAGAGACCCAGTACTTC. The variable domain in full, with the rest retrieved from reference TRBV5-4 and TRBJ2-5, is ETGVTQSPTHLIKTRGQQVTLRCSSQSGHNTVSWYQQALGQGPQFIFQYYREEENGRGNFPPRFSGLQFPNYSSELNVNALELDDSALYLCASSLDQGQETQYFGPGTRLLVL.

This chain connects TRBV27 to TRBJ2-7; 9 bases are a match to TRBD1. The CDR3 sequence is 14 residues long. V lost 8 bases and J lost 2; bases outside the gene matches: 7. Germline V gene data show CDR1 as MNHEY and CDR2 as SMNVEV (reference sequence). Here the CDR3 reads CASARQGGPYEQYF. The CDR3 DNA sequence: TGTGCCAGCGCCCGACAGGGGGGGCCCTACGAGCAGTACTTC.

V gene TRBV5-8 combines with J gene TRBJ2-5; the D gene is possibly TRBD1 (6 bases). V lost 5 bases and J 1 base, leaving 21 bases between the germline ends. The CDR3 is 17 amino acids. Per the germline V gene, CDR1 is SGHTS and CDR2 is YDEGEE. In nucleotides, the CDR3 is TGTGCCAGCAGGCGGTCCCGGGACATAGACCCCCAAGAGACCCAGTACTTC. This encodes CASRRSRDIDPQETQYF.

V gene TRBV6-5 combines with J gene TRBJ1-1; the match to TRBD1 covers 10 bases. The V segment lost 8 bases and the J segment 5 bases; nucleotides outside the gene matches: 8. The germline gives CDR1 MNHEY, CDR2 SVGAGI. The CDR3 sequence is 14 residues long. CDR3 amino acids: CASLPDRGRTEAFF. Here the CDR3 DNA reads TGTGCCAGCCTACCCGACAGGGGGCGAACTGAAGCTTTCTTT.

The chain combines TRBV5-6 with TRBJ2-7, with 7 bases fitting TRBD2. The length of the CDR3 is 15 residues. The germline CDR1 and CDR2 sequences are SGHDT and YYEEEE. With V trimmed by 5 bases and J by 3 bases, 11 bases remained unmatched. The CDR3 loop reads CASRARGGRIYEQYF. The CDR3, as DNA: TGTGCCAGCAGGGCCCGAGGCGGGAGAATCTACGAGCAGTACTTC.

This sequence joins TRBV5-5 and TRBJ2-7; D call uncertain. The CDR3 is 12 amino acids. V was clipped by 4 bases and J by 5 bases, with 10 bases between them. CDR1 and CDR2 from the germline V gene are SGHKS and YYEKEE (reference sequence). CDR3 nucleotides: TGTGCCAGCAGCGAGGCAAACCACGAGCAGTACTTC. This translates into CASSEANHEQYF.

The chain couples TRBV6-1 to TRBJ1-2, with D tentatively TRBD1 (6 bases). This CDR3 is 15 amino acids long. With 3 bases removed from V and 2 bases from J, the gap between germline ends came to 13 bases. Germline V gene data show CDR1 as MNHNS and CDR2 as SASEGT. This chain's CDR3 is CASSEQTGGNYGYTF. The CDR3 bases are TGTGCCAGCAGTGAGCAGACAGGTGGCAACTATGGCTACACCTTC.

V and J are TRBV5-6 and TRBJ1-4; no clear D. The CDR3 has 17 residues. V lost 0 bases and J 0 bases, leaving 12 bases between the germline ends. Germline V gene data show CDR1 as SGHDT and CDR2 as YYEEEE. The CDR3 DNA reads as TGTGCCAGCAGCTTGGCCATGGCAGTTGCAACTAATGAAAAACTGTTTTTT. Amino acid sequence: CASSLAMAVATNEKLFF. Combining the CDR3 with reference TRBV5-6 and TRBJ1-4 gives the whole variable domain DAGVTQSPTHLIKTRGQQVTLRCSPKSGHDTVSWYQQALGQGPQFIFQYYEEEERQRGNFPDRFSGHQFPNYSSELNVNALLLGDSALYLCASSLAMAVATNEKLFFGSGTQLSVL.

The chain joins TRBV7-9 to TRBJ1-6; TRBD1 matches at 9 bases. From germline, CDR1 is SEHNR and CDR2 FQNEAQ (reference sequence). The CDR3 runs 15 residues. V lost 5 bases, J lost 6 bases, and 5 bases stayed unmatched. CDR3 loop: CASSPDRGVNSPLHF. Here the CDR3 DNA reads TGTGCCAGCAGCCCCGACAGGGGGGTTAATTCACCCCTCCACTTT.

This rearrangement joins TRBV27 to TRBJ2-7; tentative D call: TRBD2 (5 bases). Trimming took 6 bases from V and 4 from J, leaving 13 bases between them. The CDR3 spans 13 residues. Germline V gene data show CDR1 as MNHEY and CDR2 as SMNVEV (reference sequence). The CDR3 coding sequence is TGTGCCAGCAGAACGGGGTTCCAATACGAGCAGTACTTC. It yields the protein CASRTGFQYEQYF.

This clone has more than one count but fewer than ten. V gene TRBV4-1 combines with J gene TRBJ2-1; a weak D match, TRBD1 (5 bases). Per the germline V gene, CDR1 is MGHRA and CDR2 is YSYEKL. The CDR3 contains 15 residues. V was cut by 3 bases and J by 3 bases, with 12 bases left in between. Here the CDR3 reads CASSHPTGNYNEQFF. In DNA, the CDR3 is TGCGCCAGCAGCCATCCTACAGGAAACTACAATGAGCAGTTCTTC.

CDR3 sequence reads: CASSIGRGGRNEQFF. The CDR3 DNA is TGTGCCAGTAGTATTGGCAGGGGTGGGCGAAATGAGCAGTTCTTC. The chain carries TRBV19 and TRBJ2-1; D might be TRBD1 (6 bases). The V gene lost 3 bases and the J gene lost 7 bases, with 16 bases spanning the gap. The CDR3 is made up of 15 amino acids. In germline, CDR1 is LNHDA, CDR2 SQIVND (reference sequence).

This sequence joins TRBV14 and TRBJ1-4; D perhaps matches TRBD1 (5 bases). The CDR3 is 15 residues long. V was trimmed by 5 bases and J by 2 bases, leaving 12 bases between them. CDR1 and CDR2 (germline): SGHDN, FVKESK. CDR3 in amino acids: CASSDSGTTNEKLFF. The CDR3 nucleotides read TGTGCCAGCAGCGATTCCGGGACTACTAATGAAAAACTGTTTTTT. Supplemented by reference TRBV14 and TRBJ1-4, the full variable domain reads EAGVTQFPSHSVIEKGQTVTLRCDPISGHDNLYWYRRVMGKEIKFLLHFVKESKQDESGMPNNRFLAERTGGTYSTLKVQPAELEDSGVYFCASSDSGTTNEKLFFGSGTQLSVL.

The chain combines TRBV5-6 with TRBJ1-2; TRBD1 might be the D (5 bases). The CDR3 runs to 13 residues. Looked up from germline, CDR1 is SGHDT and CDR2 is YYEEEE. Trimming removed 2 bases from V and 8 bases from J, with 13 bases in between. The CDR3 protein is CASSFPRGEGYTF. Here the CDR3 DNA reads TGTGCCAGCAGCTTCCCTAGGGGTGAGGGCTACACCTTC.

In this sample, this clone turned up a few times. The rearrangement joins TRBV19 to TRBJ2-4; 12 bases fit TRBD2. The J segment lost 1 base and the V segment lost 4 bases, leaving 8 bases of the junction unmatched. This CDR3 comprises 18 residues. In germline, CDR1 is LNHDA, CDR2 SQIVND (reference sequence). The DNA of the CDR3 is TGTGCCAGTAGTAGGGACCCCGGGACTAGCGGGGCCAAAAACATTCAGTACTTC. Translation: CASSRDPGTSGAKNIQYF.

This sequence joins TRBV9 and TRBJ1-2; perhaps TRBD1 as D (6 bases). This CDR3 spans 16 amino acids. The V gene lost 3 bases and the J gene lost 3 bases, with 18 bases spanning the gap. Germline CDR1 and CDR2: SGDLS and YYNGEE. The chain's CDR3 is CASSGSGTPPDYGYTF. In nucleotides, the CDR3 is TGTGCCAGCAGCGGATCCGGGACACCACCCGACTATGGCTACACCTTC.

This sequence joins TRBV4-3 and TRBJ1-2, with D tentatively TRBD1 (5 bases). Germline CDR1 LGHNA, CDR2 YSLEER. The length of the CDR3 is 15 residues. Trimming pared 3 bases from V and 1 base from J, leaving 12 bases between. CDR3 loop: CASSQVAGGNYGYTF. CDR3 DNA sequence: TGCGCCAGCAGCCAGGTGGCGGGGGGTAACTATGGCTACACCTTC.

This chain connects TRBV7-2 to TRBJ2-6, with 7 bases matching TRBD1. CDR1 SGHTA and CDR2 FQGNSA come from the germline V gene. J was trimmed by 4 bases and V by 1 base; bases with no gene match: 7. The CDR3 is 17 residues long. The CDR3 DNA reads TGTGCCAGCAGCTTAGGGGGAACAGGGGCCGGGGCCAACGTCCTGACTTTC. Residues: CASSLGGTGAGANVLTF. Supplemented by reference TRBV7-2 and TRBJ2-6, the full variable domain reads GAGVSQSPSNKVTEKGKDVELRCDPISGHTALYWYRQSLGQGLEFLIYFQGNSAPDKSGLPSDRFSAERTGGSVSTLTIQRTQQEDSAVYLCASSLGGTGAGANVLTFGAGSRLTVL.

V is TRBV30 and J is TRBJ2-1, with D tentatively TRBD1 (6 bases). This CDR3 region has 11 residues. Germline V gene data show CDR1 as GTSNPN and CDR2 as SVGIG (reference sequence). V lost 6 bases to trimming and J lost 6 bases, with 9 bases between them. CDR3 DNA: TGTGCCTGTCTCAGGGGCAATGAGCAGTTCTTC. Amino acid sequence: CACLRGNEQFF.

The chain recombines TRBV28 with TRBJ2-7, with 8 nucleotides matching TRBD2. The trim removed 10 bases at V and 6 bases at J, leaving 14 bases unmatched. The CDR3 loop spans 14 amino acids. Germline CDR1 and CDR2: MDHEN and SYDVKM. This CDR3 is CATSPRWSGGEQYF. CDR3 DNA: TGTGCCACCTCTCCCCGGTGGAGCGGGGGCGAGCAGTACTTC.

The J gene is TRBJ2-1, the V gene TRBV15; D is ambiguous. V was clipped by 5 bases and J by 9 bases, with 17 bases between them. This CDR3 has 14 amino acids. CDR1 and CDR2 from the germline V gene are LNHNV and YYDKDF (reference sequence). CDR3 nucleotides: TGTGCCACCAGCCCCCGCGCAAGCGTCGCTGAGCAGTTCTTC. This codes for CATSPRASVAEQFF.

The chain is built from TRBV6-4 and TRBJ1-5, with D tentatively TRBD1 (5 bases). Germline-derived CDR1 and CDR2 are MRHNA and SNTAGT. This CDR3 has 15 residues. Trimming removed 3 bases at V and 3 bases at J, with 12 bases between. This chain's CDR3 is CASSEVGGSNQPQHF. The CDR3 coding sequence is TGTGCCAGCAGTGAGGTTGGGGGGTCCAATCAGCCCCAGCATTTT.

The genes are TRBV10-3 and TRBJ2-7; TRBD1 agrees at 8 bases. Trimming cost V 6 bases and J 3 bases; bases outside gene matches: 7. The germline V gene encodes CDR1 ENHRY and CDR2 SYGVKD. The CDR3 loop spans 14 amino acids. CDR3 residues: CAIRPAGGFYEQYF. DNA of the CDR3: TGTGCCATCAGGCCGGCAGGGGGCTTCTACGAGCAGTACTTC.

This clone was seen just once. The chain couples TRBV6-4 to TRBJ1-1, with a weak D call TRBD1 (5 bases). The V end lost 6 bases, the J end lost 4 bases, and 12 bases lay between the germline ends. CDR1 is MRHNA, CDR2 SNTAGT, per germline. CDR3 length: 13 amino acids. The CDR3: CASRRAGGTEAFF. CDR3 DNA: TGTGCCAGCAGACGAGCCGGGGGCACTGAAGCTTTCTTT.

This chain links TRBV19 with TRBJ2-2; 11 bases align to TRBD1. V shed 4 bases, J shed 4 bases, and the junction held 5 bases outside the gene matches. This CDR3 spans 16 amino acids. Germline loops: CDR1 LNHDA, CDR2 SQIVND (reference sequence). This CDR3 reads CASSTGQGAGTGELFF. The DNA for the CDR3 is TGTGCCAGTAGTACTGGACAGGGGGCGGGCACCGGGGAGCTGTTTTTT.